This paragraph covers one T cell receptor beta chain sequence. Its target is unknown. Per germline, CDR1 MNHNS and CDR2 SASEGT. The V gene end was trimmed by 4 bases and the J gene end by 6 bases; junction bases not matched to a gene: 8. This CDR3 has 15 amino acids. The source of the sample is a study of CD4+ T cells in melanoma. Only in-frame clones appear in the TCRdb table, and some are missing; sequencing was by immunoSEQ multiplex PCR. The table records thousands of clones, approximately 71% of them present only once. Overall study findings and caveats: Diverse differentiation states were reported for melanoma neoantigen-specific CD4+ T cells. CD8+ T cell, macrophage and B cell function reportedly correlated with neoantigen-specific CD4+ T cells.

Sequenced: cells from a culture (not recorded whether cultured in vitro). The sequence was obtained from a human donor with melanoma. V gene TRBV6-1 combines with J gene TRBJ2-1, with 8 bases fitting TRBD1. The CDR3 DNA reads TGTGCCAGCAGTGTGATGGGGACAGGACTCAATGAGCAGTTCTTC. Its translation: CASSVMGTGLNEQFF.